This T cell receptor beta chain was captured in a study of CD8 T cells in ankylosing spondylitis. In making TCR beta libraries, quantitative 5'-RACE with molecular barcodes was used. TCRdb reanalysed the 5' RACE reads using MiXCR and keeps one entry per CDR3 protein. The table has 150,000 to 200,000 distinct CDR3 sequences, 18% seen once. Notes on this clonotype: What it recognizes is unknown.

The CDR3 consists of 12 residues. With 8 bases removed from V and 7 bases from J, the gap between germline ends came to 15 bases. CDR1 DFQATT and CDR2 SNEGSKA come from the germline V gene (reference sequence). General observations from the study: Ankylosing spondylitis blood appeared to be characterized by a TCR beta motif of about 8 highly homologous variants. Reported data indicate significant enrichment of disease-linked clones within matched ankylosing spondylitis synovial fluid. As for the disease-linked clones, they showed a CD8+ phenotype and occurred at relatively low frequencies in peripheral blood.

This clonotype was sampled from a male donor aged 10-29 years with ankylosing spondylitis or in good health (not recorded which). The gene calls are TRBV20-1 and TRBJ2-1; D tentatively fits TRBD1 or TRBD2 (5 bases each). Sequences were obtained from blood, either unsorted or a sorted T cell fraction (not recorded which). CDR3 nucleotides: TGCAGTTTACAGGACCGAGGGAATGAGCAGTTCTTC. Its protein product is CSLQDRGNEQFF.